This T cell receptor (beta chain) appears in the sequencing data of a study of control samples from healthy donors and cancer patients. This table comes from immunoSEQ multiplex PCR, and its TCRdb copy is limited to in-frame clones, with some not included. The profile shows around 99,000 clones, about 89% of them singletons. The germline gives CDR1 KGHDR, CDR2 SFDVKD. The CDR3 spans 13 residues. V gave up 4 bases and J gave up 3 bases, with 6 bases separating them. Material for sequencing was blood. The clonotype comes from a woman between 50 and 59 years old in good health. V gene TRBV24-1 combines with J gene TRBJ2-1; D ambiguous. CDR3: CATSDGNYNEQFF. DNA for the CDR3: TGTGCCACCAGTGACGGCAACTACAATGAGCAGTTCTTC.